The present entry profiles one T cell receptor (beta chain) with its context. These data come from a study of blood T cell repertoires in COVID-19. Germline V gene data show CDR1 as SGDLS and CDR2 as YYNGEE. This CDR3 comprises 12 residues. The V end was cut by 4 bases, the J end by 6 bases, with 8 bases between. Authors' processing steps: Amplification from reference gene primers served as the basis for estimated nucleated cell counts. The table came from immunoSEQ multiplex PCR; TCRdb's copy has only in-frame clones and leaves some out. That table supplies the V and J calls and clone size; D and trimming were determined from the DNA. Of 100,000 to 150,000 clones in the sample, around 88% were seen once.

The gene calls are TRBV9 and TRBJ2-1; no clear D gene. Material: PBMCs or T cells enriched from blood (not recorded which). The clonotype was recovered from a woman aged 45-65 years who had recovered from COVID-19. The CDR3 is CASSPDFNEQFF. For the CDR3, the DNA is TGTGCCAGCAGCCCTGACTTCAATGAGCAGTTCTTC.